The clone carrying this T cell receptor beta chain was counted only a few times. The antigen remains unidentified. TCRdb re-called the RT-PCR reads with MiXCR, one entry per CDR3 protein. The data show about 580,000 distinct CDR3 sequences, 14% seen once. These data come from a study of response to subunit inactivated influenza vaccine. Notes on the study in general: Researchers suggested that each seasonal influenza vaccination recruits few new T cells.

The CDR3 length is 12 residues. From germline, CDR1 is GTSNPN and CDR2 SVGIG (reference sequence). The V end lost 1 base, the J end lost 0 bases, and 4 bases lay between the germline ends. This specimen was PBMCs from blood, taken approximately 13 days after vaccination. This chain joins TRBV30 and TRBJ2-7; D is unresolved. The sequence came from a man aged 50 or older who received an inactivated influenza vaccine. CDR3 sequence: CAWSGGSYEQYF. CDR3 DNA: TGTGCCTGGAGTGGGGGCTCCTACGAGCAGTACTTC.